This TCR beta chain was found in a study of blood T cell repertoires in COVID-19. Study at large: Whether acute or convalescent, the COVID-19 samples came from the United States, Italy and Spain. PBMCs, B-cell-depleted T cells, or T cells were the source of the cDNA or gDNA that made up the material.

The V gene end was trimmed by 1 base and the J gene end by 6 bases; junction bases not matched to a gene: 1. CDR1 and CDR2 (germline): MNHEY, SVGEGT. The length of the CDR3 is 16 residues. Source study methods: By means of reference gene primer amplification, nucleated cell counts were estimated. Here immunoSEQ multiplex PCR was the method, and the copy in TCRdb shows in-frame clones only, minus some. The V and J calls and clone size were taken over from that table, and D and trimming were inferred from the DNA. The data contain about 100,000 clones, more than 70% of them singletons. The sample holds one count of this clone.

This receptor was obtained from a human donor in a cohort sampled during active COVID-19. This rearrangement joins TRBV6-2 or TRBV6-3 to TRBJ2-1, with 15 bases identical to TRBD2. The sample comprised peripheral blood. The CDR3 reads CASSYWTSGRANEQFF. CDR3 DNA sequence: TGTGCCAGCAGTTACTGGACTAGCGGGAGGGCCAATGAGCAGTTCTTC.